Listed here are 19 T cell receptor beta chains from one sample, sequenced in a study of shared clonotypes between healthy human individuals. Assay: immunoSEQ multiplex PCR; the TCRdb copy retains only in-frame clones and omits some. The sample contains 1,500,000 or so clones, roughly 95% of which appear only once. The sample taken for sequencing was naive CD4+ T cells sorted from blood. Noted subset: CD45RA+ positively selected. All receptors come from a man aged 25-40 years in good health.

The rearrangement links TRBV5-5 to TRBJ2-1; no firm D call. V was shortened by 7 bases and J by 6 bases, with 14 bases between the two germline ends. The CDR3 runs to 13 residues. CDR1 and CDR2 (germline): SGHKS, YYEKEE (reference sequence). The DNA of the CDR3 is TGTGCCAGCCTGCAGATGGAAGGCAATGAGCAGTTCTTC. Its translation: CASLQMEGNEQFF.

The chain combines TRBV7-8 with TRBJ2-7; D gene unclear. Germline loops: CDR1 SGHVS, CDR2 FQNEAQ. V lost 1 base to trimming and J lost 4 bases, with 5 bases between them. The CDR3 runs 12 residues. CDR3 in amino acids: CASSLGQYEQYF. In nucleotides, the CDR3 is TGTGCCAGCAGCTTAGGGCAGTACGAGCAGTACTTC.

This clone was observed a single time. The CDR3 is CASSLMGSGQPQHF. CDR3 in DNA: TGTGCCAGCAGCTTGATGGGTTCCGGTCAGCCCCAGCATTTT. This chain joins TRBV5-6 and TRBJ1-5, with D unclear. CDR1 SGHDT and CDR2 YYEEEE come from the germline V gene. There are 14 residues in the CDR3. The V end was cut by 1 base, the J end by 6 bases, with 11 bases between.

Remarks on this clone: This same CDR3 is encoded by further DNA sequences in the sample. The chain combines TRBV5-1 with TRBJ2-3; 11 nucleotides agree with TRBD1. Germline values: CDR1 SGHRS, CDR2 YFSETQ. The CDR3 runs to 15 residues. With V trimmed by 2 bases and J by 3 bases, 2 bases remained unmatched. The CDR3 nucleotides are TGCGCCAGCAGCTTCCGGGACAGGGGGACAGATACGCAGTATTTT. Amino acids: CASSFRDRGTDTQYF.

The V call is TRBV7-9, the J call TRBJ2-5; 8 bases fit TRBD2. Germline values: CDR1 SEHNR, CDR2 FQNEAQ (reference sequence). This CDR3 has 14 amino acids. V lost 3 bases and J lost 4; bases outside the gene matches: 4. CDR3 sequence: CASSFSSGRETQYF. The CDR3 DNA is TGTGCCAGCAGCTTTTCCAGCGGGAGAGAGACCCAGTACTTC.

The chain combines TRBV25-1 with TRBJ1-2; D is unresolved. CDR1 and CDR2 from the germline V gene are MGHDK and SYGVNS. The V and J ends lost 3 bases and 5 bases respectively, with 16 bases between them. There are 15 residues in the CDR3. The CDR3 loop is CASSDWAARGYGYTF. The DNA for the CDR3 is TGTGCCAGCAGTGATTGGGCAGCTCGGGGATATGGCTACACCTTC.

This clone is a singleton in its sample. CDR3 bases: TGTGCCTGGAGTTCGGGGTATCAGCCCCAGCATTTT. Amino acids: CAWSSGYQPQHF. V gene TRBV30 combines with J gene TRBJ1-5; D unclear. This CDR3 is built from 12 residues. The germline V gene encodes CDR1 GTSNPN and CDR2 SVGIG (reference sequence). Trimming shortened V by 2 bases and J by 5 bases, and 7 bases separated the two germline ends.

The gene calls are TRBV5-6 and TRBJ2-1; the D is unclear. The CDR3 spans 16 residues. The germline gives CDR1 SGHDT, CDR2 YYEEEE. The V end was cut by 4 bases, the J end by 0 bases, with 14 bases between. CDR3 sequence: CASSLGGLSSYNEQFF. The CDR3, as DNA: TGTGCCAGCAGCCTGGGTGGATTGAGCTCCTACAATGAGCAGTTCTTC.

The chain carries TRBV20-1 and TRBJ1-2, with D hard to call. Trimming took 4 bases from V and 6 from J, leaving 6 bases between them. Germline values: CDR1 DFQATT, CDR2 SNEGSKA (reference sequence). This CDR3 comprises 10 residues. The CDR3, as DNA: TGCAGTGCTAATGAGAATGGCTACACCTTC. Protein product: CSANENGYTF.

The chain couples TRBV7-2 to TRBJ1-3, with unresolved D. Trimming took 1 base from V and 0 from J, leaving 10 bases between them. Germline V gene sequence: CDR1 SGHTA, CDR2 FQGNSA. CDR3 length equals 16 residues. CDR3 amino acids: CASSLVPVLSGNTIYF. The CDR3 DNA follows: TGTGCCAGCAGCTTAGTTCCAGTCCTCTCTGGAAACACCATATATTTT.

This clone was observed once. The gene calls are TRBV19 and TRBJ2-1, with 10 bases identical to TRBD2. The CDR3 has 13 residues. The germline V gene has CDR1 LNHDA and CDR2 SQIVND (reference sequence). V dropped 9 bases and J dropped 8; count of bases not matched to a gene: 7. The CDR3 loop reads CASKTSGRHEQFF. The CDR3 DNA is TGTGCCAGCAAGACTAGCGGGCGCCATGAGCAGTTCTTC.

The V call is TRBV27, the J call TRBJ2-5; 14 bases are a match to TRBD2. The trim removed 5 bases at V and 5 bases at J, leaving 10 bases unmatched. Per germline, CDR1 MNHEY and CDR2 SMNVEV (reference sequence). The CDR3 is made up of 17 amino acids. The CDR3 nucleotides read TGTGCCAGCAGTCTAGGAACTGGGACTAGCGGGGGTGAGACCCAGTACTTC. This translates into CASSLGTGTSGGETQYF.

This rearrangement joins TRBV28 to TRBJ2-1; 10 bases match TRBD2. Germline lookup yields CDR1 MDHEN and CDR2 SYDVKM. The CDR3 length is 15 residues. Unmatched junction bases numbered 10, after V lost 7 bases and J lost 7 bases. The CDR3 DNA reads TGTGCCAGCACGAGCGGTGCTAGCGGGAGTAATGAGCAGTTCTTC. The encoded protein is CASTSGASGSNEQFF.

This clone was seen more than once but under ten times. The V gene is TRBV7-2, the J gene TRBJ1-3, with D unclear. Trimming shortened V by 4 bases and J by 0 bases, and 7 bases separated the two germline ends. The CDR3 is made up of 14 amino acids. Germline CDR1 is SGHTA and CDR2 is FQGNSA. The CDR3 DNA is TGTGCCAGCAGCTCGTATAGCTCTGGAAACACCATATATTTT. This codes for CASSSYSSGNTIYF.

The V call is TRBV6-5, the J call TRBJ2-7; D call uncertain. Germline V gene lookup returns CDR1 MNHEY and CDR2 SVGAGI. CDR3 size: 15 residues. Trimming removed 4 bases from V and 5 bases from J, with 18 bases in between. The CDR3 bases are TGTGCCAGCAGTTCCCTCCCTAAGAGCAAGAACGAGCAGTACTTC. Translated: CASSSLPKSKNEQYF.

The chain combines TRBV7-3 with TRBJ2-1; perhaps TRBD2 as D (6 bases). Trimming removed 2 bases at V and 2 bases at J, with 13 bases between. This CDR3 region has 16 residues. Germline V gene sequence: CDR1 SGHTA, CDR2 FQGTGA. The CDR3 nucleotides read TGTGCCAGCAGCTTAGCGGCGGGGTCGCCCTACAATGAGCAGTTCTTC. Its protein is CASSLAAGSPYNEQFF. Looking up the rest from reference TRBV7-3 and TRBJ2-1 gives the full variable domain: GAGVSQTPSNKVTEKGKYVELRCDPISGHTALYWYRQSLGQGPEFLIYFQGTGAADDSGLPNDRFFAVRPEGSVSTLKIQRTERGDSAVYLCASSLAAGSPYNEQFFGPGTRLTVL.

The rearrangement uses TRBV18 and TRBJ2-3, with D possibly TRBD2 on 5 matching bases. Trimming removed 6 bases at V and 1 base at J, with 11 bases between. The CDR3 has 14 residues. Germline loops: CDR1 KGHSH, CDR2 LQKENI. The CDR3 here is CASSLGLGTDTQYF. The CDR3 DNA sequence: TGTGCCAGCTCCCTTGGACTCGGCACAGATACGCAGTATTTT.

CDR3 bases: TGTGCCACCAGCTTCGGGGGTGGCAGGGGGTTCTCACAGCCCCAGCATTTT. It is translated as CATSFGGGRGFSQPQHF. The gene calls are TRBV15 and TRBJ1-5, with 7 bases identical to TRBD1. Germline loops: CDR1 LNHNV, CDR2 YYDKDF (reference sequence). The CDR3 has 17 amino acids. Trimming cost V 5 bases and J 7 bases; bases outside gene matches: 17.

The chain couples TRBV18 to TRBJ2-1; weak D call: TRBD2 (5 bases). Germline V gene sequence: CDR1 KGHSH, CDR2 LQKENI. The ends were cut back, 6 bases at V and 3 bases at J, with 15 bases in the middle. The CDR3 consists of 15 residues. CDR3 in DNA: TGTGCCAGCTCCTTGGGGAGCGGTATCTACAATGAGCAGTTCTTC. Amino acids: CASSLGSGIYNEQFF. Variable domain in full (rest from reference TRBV18 and TRBJ2-1): NAGVMQNPRHLVRRRGQEARLRCSPMKGHSHVYWYRQLPEEGLKFMVYLQKENIIDESGMPKERFSAEFPKEGPSILRIQQVVRGDSAAYFCASSLGSGIYNEQFFGPGTRLTVL.